The 6 T cell receptor beta chains reported below all come from one sample, sequenced in a study of cytomegalovirus exposure and HLA in healthy donors. PCR primers comprised 60 Vbeta and 13 Jbeta primers. Measured with immunoSEQ multiplex PCR; TCRdb has only the in-frame clones, and not every one. The data contain around 200,000 clones, around 77% of them singletons. What was sequenced was PBMCs. The receptors shown here come from a female donor in good health and CMV-seronegative.

This sequence joins TRBV7-2 and TRBJ1-4; D may be TRBD1 (5 bases). The germline V gene has CDR1 SGHTA and CDR2 FQGNSA. The V and J ends lost 3 bases and 6 bases respectively, with 11 bases between them. This CDR3 spans 14 amino acids. Here the CDR3 DNA reads TGTGCCAGCAGCTTCTATACAGGCGATGAAAAACTGTTTTTT. Protein sequence: CASSFYTGDEKLFF.

The table lists this clone with a count of one. The chain combines TRBV9 with TRBJ1-1; TRBD1 matches at 9 bases. Germline lookup yields CDR1 SGDLS and CDR2 YYNGEE. CDR3 length equals 16 residues. The junction had 13 bases not matched to a gene; V was cut back by 0 bases and J by 10 bases. Here the CDR3 reads CASSVEDRGVSLGAFF. In nucleotides, the CDR3 is TGTGCCAGCAGCGTAGAGGACAGGGGCGTTAGTCTAGGAGCTTTCTTT.

The chain carries TRBV7-9 and TRBJ2-7; D remains ambiguous. This CDR3 contains 13 residues. Trimming stripped 5 bases from V and 5 bases from J, with 13 bases between. Germline assignment: CDR1 SEHNR and CDR2 FQNEAQ (reference sequence). This CDR3 is CASSHPGDDEQYF. The CDR3 DNA reads TGTGCCAGCAGCCACCCCGGAGACGACGAGCAGTACTTC.

This chain connects TRBV21-1 to TRBJ2-2; the DNA was not used to check the table's D call, TRBD1. TRBV21-1 is given as a pseudogene. The CDR3 has 18 amino acids. The DNA of the CDR3 is TGTGCCAGCAGCAAATTCGGACAGGGAAGGAGGAACACCGGGGAGCTGTTTTTT. Amino acid sequence: CASSKFGQGRRNTGELFF.

This chain uses TRBV7-3 with TRBJ2-1; no clear D gene. The CDR3 covers 13 residues. The germline CDR1 and CDR2 sequences are SGHTA and FQGTGA. Trimming took 5 bases from V and 10 from J, leaving 15 bases between them. The CDR3 region has the DNA TGTGCCAGCAGCCCTGAGGTCGGTAGGGAGCAGTTCTTC. It yields the protein CASSPEVGREQFF.

The V call is TRBV19, the J call TRBJ2-7, with a weak D call TRBD1 (7 bases). The CDR3 consists of 16 residues. The V gene's germline CDR1 is LNHDA and CDR2 SQIVND (reference sequence). V shed 6 bases and J shed 1 base, with 19 bases lying between them. This chain's CDR3 is CASSFGGQPFSYEQYF. In DNA, the CDR3 is TGTGCCAGTAGCTTCGGGGGACAGCCCTTTTCCTACGAGCAGTACTTC.